This T cell receptor (beta chain) came from a study of blood T cell repertoires in COVID-19. In the study overall: The study drew acute and convalescent COVID-19 samples from the United States, Italy and Spain. Sample material is recorded as cDNA or gDNA derived from T cells, B-cell-depleted T cells, or PBMCs.

Original handling: Researchers report that nucleated cell counts were estimated from reference gene primer amplification. Assay: immunoSEQ multiplex PCR; the TCRdb copy retains only in-frame clones and omits some. V, J and clone size derive from that table, while D and trimming were established from the DNA sequence. Of some 51,000 clones listed, less than 95% are singletons. Losses at the gene ends were 4 bases for V and 0 bases for J; bases not matched to a gene: 5. In germline, CDR1 is MGHDK, CDR2 SYGVNS. The CDR3 covers 15 residues. The chain joins TRBV25-1 to TRBJ2-7; 8 bases are a match to TRBD1. Sequencing used peripheral blood. The TCR sequence derives from a man between 40 and 49 years old with acute or convalescent COVID-19. The CDR3 nucleotides are TGTGCCAGCAGTGGTGGACAGGGAGACTCCTACGAGCAGTACTTC. It encodes CASSGGQGDSYEQYF.